This T cell receptor (beta chain) was recorded in a study of siplizumab effects on memory and regulatory T cells. Regarding the study as a whole: Unstimulated naive T cells seemed to show more diversity than memory cells did, and they also seemed to be among the major contributors to the alloresponse.

Germline CDR1 reads SGHTA; CDR2 reads FQGTGA. This CDR3 contains 13 residues. Trimming removed 5 bases from V and 0 bases from J, with 7 bases in between. This clone was seen a handful of times. Its cognate antigen is unknown. Each sample contributed 85,000 to 100,000 TCR templates to the assay. Sequencing was performed with immunoSEQ multiplex PCR; in TCRdb, only in-frame clones are kept and a portion is missing. The sample yields approximately 65,000 clones, around 78% seen once. The sample comprised memory CD4+ T cells sorted from blood. V gene TRBV7-3 combines with J gene TRBJ1-1; no clear D. The TCR originated in a human donor in good health. This CDR3 reads CASSNSMNTEAFF. The CDR3, as DNA: TGTGCCAGCAGCAACAGCATGAACACTGAAGCTTTCTTT.